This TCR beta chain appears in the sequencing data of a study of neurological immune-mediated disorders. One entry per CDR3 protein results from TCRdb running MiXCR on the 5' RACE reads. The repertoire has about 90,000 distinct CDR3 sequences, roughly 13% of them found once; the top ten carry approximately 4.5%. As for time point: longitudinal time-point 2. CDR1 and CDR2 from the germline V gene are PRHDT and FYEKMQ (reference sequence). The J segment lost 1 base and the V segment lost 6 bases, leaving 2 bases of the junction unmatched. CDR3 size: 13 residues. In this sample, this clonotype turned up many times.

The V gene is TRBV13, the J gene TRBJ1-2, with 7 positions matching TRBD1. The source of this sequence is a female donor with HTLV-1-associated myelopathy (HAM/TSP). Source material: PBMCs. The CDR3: CASRRQGNYGYTF. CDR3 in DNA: TGTGCCAGCAGGCGACAGGGTAACTATGGCTACACCTTC.